This T cell receptor beta chain was identified in a study of T cell responses to AZD1222 COVID-19 vaccine. In this sample, this clone turned up a few times. Its antigen is unknown. The study's findings and limits: Samples come after the peak T cell response, not at day 14. Only a handful of AZD1222 recipients, about six in all, had baseline seropositivity.

The assay was immunoSEQ multiplex PCR, and TCRdb's table has in-frame clones only and misses some. The sample shows about 120,000 clones, roughly 87% of them seen only once. Germline V gene data show CDR1 as SGDLS and CDR2 as YYNGEE. The CDR3 extends over 14 amino acids. Between the trimmed V and J ends, which lost 0 bases and 2 bases, there was a span of 7 bases. The sequenced sample was peripheral blood, obtained on day 0 of AZD1222 vaccination. J is TRBJ2-3 and V is TRBV9; no firm D call. The receptor's source is an adult in good health. The CDR3 is CASSVGAFTDTQYF. The CDR3 DNA reads as TGTGCCAGCAGCGTAGGCGCGTTCACAGATACGCAGTATTTT.